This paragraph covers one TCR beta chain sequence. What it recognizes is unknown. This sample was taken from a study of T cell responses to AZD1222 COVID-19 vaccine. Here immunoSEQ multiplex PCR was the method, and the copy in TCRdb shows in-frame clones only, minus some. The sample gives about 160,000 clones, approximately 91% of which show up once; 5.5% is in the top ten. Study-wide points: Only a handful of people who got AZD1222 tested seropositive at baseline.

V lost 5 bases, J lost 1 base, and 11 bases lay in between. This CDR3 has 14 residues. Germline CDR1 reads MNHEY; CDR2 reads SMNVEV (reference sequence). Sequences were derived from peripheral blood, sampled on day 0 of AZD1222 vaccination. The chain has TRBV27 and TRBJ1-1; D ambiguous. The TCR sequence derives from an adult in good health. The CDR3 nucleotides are TGTGCCAGCAGTCCTCGACATTGGAACACTGAAGCTTTCTTT. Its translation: CASSPRHWNTEAFF.